Shown below are 20 T cell receptor beta chains from a single sample sequenced in a study of cytomegalovirus exposure and HLA in healthy donors. PCR primers comprised 60 Vbeta and 13 Jbeta primers. TCRdb keeps only in-frame clones here, not all; method: immunoSEQ multiplex PCR. Found here are around 160,000 clones, 79% of them singletons; the top ten hold approximately 6.3%. Input material: PBMCs. These receptors were collected from a woman between 40 and 55 years old in good health and CMV-seropositive.

The rearrangement links TRBV2 to TRBJ2-2, with TRBD2 matching 13 bases. This CDR3 region has 16 residues. The V segment lost 6 bases and the J segment 4 bases; nucleotides outside the gene matches: 5. In germline, CDR1 is SNHLY, CDR2 FYNNEI. This CDR3 reads CASSATSGGSTGELFF. In DNA, the CDR3 is TGTGCCAGCAGCGCGACTAGCGGGGGGTCCACCGGGGAGCTGTTTTTT.

J is TRBJ2-1 and V is TRBV5-5, with 8 bases aligning to TRBD2. The CDR3 is 18 amino acids. V was pared by 5 bases and J by 5 bases, with 18 bases of the junction left unmatched. CDR1 SGHKS and CDR2 YYEKEE come from the germline V gene (reference sequence). The CDR3: CASSPNHLERGTNNEQFF. The CDR3 DNA is TGTGCCAGCAGTCCAAACCATCTAGAGCGGGGGACAAACAATGAGCAGTTCTTC.

The rearrangement links TRBV11-2 to TRBJ2-3; the D gene is possibly TRBD2 (5 bases). The CDR3 totals 18 residues. V lost 3 bases, J lost 0 bases, and 19 bases lay in between. CDR1 is SGHAT and CDR2 is FQNNGV in the germline V gene. Written as DNA, the CDR3 is TGTGCCAGCAGCTTGAGGAACAATCCCTCGGGGAGCACAGATACGCAGTATTTT. Its protein is CASSLRNNPSGSTDTQYF. The complete variable domain, with remaining parts taken from reference TRBV11-2 and TRBJ2-3, reads EAGVAQSPRYKIIEKRQSVAFWCNPISGHATLYWYQQILGQGPKLLIQFQNNGVVDDSQLPKDRFSAERLKGVDSTLKIQPAKLEDSAVYLCASSLRNNPSGSTDTQYFGPGTRLTVL.

This clone was observed a handful of times. V gene TRBV2 combines with J gene TRBJ1-1; 8 bases match TRBD1. J lost 1 base, V lost 6 bases, and 10 bases had no gene match. The CDR3 is 16 residues long. The germline V gene has CDR1 SNHLY and CDR2 FYNNEI. CDR3 bases: TGTGCCAGCAGCGAAACACTTACAGGGGGGAACACTGAAGCTTTCTTT. Its translation is CASSETLTGGNTEAFF.

V and J are TRBV7-9 and TRBJ2-1, with D possibly TRBD2 on 7 matching bases. V was clipped by 2 bases and J by 3 bases, with 14 bases between them. CDR1 and CDR2 from the germline V gene are SEHNR and FQNEAQ (reference sequence). This CDR3 contains 16 residues. The CDR3 DNA sequence: TGTGCCAGCAGCTTAAGGTGGGGAGGGGGCTACAATGAGCAGTTCTTC. Translating it yields CASSLRWGGGYNEQFF.

Note on this clone: Mismatch with germline at one junction end may stem from a read error. The V gene is TRBV19, the J gene TRBJ1-6, with D unresolved. Germline V CDR1 and CDR2: LNHDA, SQIVND (reference sequence). The CDR3 is 14 amino acids. CDR3 sequence: CASRIDTYNSPLHF. The CDR3 coding sequence is TGTGCCAGTAGGATAGACACCTATAATTCACCCCTCCACTTT.

The V call is TRBV7-9, the J call TRBJ1-5; D may be TRBD1 (6 bases). Per germline, CDR1 SEHNR and CDR2 FQNEAQ (reference sequence). There are 14 residues in the CDR3. V was shortened by 8 bases and J by 7 bases, with 18 bases between the two germline ends. The CDR3 bases are TGTGCCAGCGCGCCGATGGGGGCAGGGCAGCCCCAGCATTTT. This sequence encodes CASAPMGAGQPQHF.

The rearrangement joins TRBV5-5 to TRBJ1-6; the D is unclear. Germline CDR1 is SGHKS and CDR2 is YYEKEE (reference sequence). The CDR3 loop spans 14 amino acids. Deletions cut 4 bases from V and 14 bases from J, with 19 bases between. The CDR3 region is CASSPPGAVGSLHF. The CDR3 coding sequence is TGTGCCAGCAGCCCTCCGGGAGCCGTGGGGTCCCTCCACTTT.

CDR3 sequence: CASSVGYGETQYF. The CDR3 DNA sequence: TGTGCCAGCAGCGTAGGCTACGGAGAGACCCAGTACTTC. J is TRBJ2-5 and V is TRBV9; D remains unclear. In germline, CDR1 is SGDLS, CDR2 YYNGEE. The length of the CDR3 is 13 residues. Deletions cut 0 bases from V and 4 bases from J, with 7 bases between.

A remark on this clone: Relative to the germline gene, one junction end is altered; a read error may explain this. V usage is TRBV4-1 and J usage is TRBJ2-2, with 12 nucleotides matching TRBD2. Germline CDR1 reads MGHRA; CDR2 reads YSYEKL. This CDR3 is 21 amino acids long. CDR3 DNA sequence: TGCGCCAGCAGCCAAGAAGGCGGACTAGCGGGGATAAAGAATGGGCACCGGGGAGCTGTTTTT. Residues: CASSQEGGLAGIKNGHRGAVF.

About this clone: One end of the junction fails to match germline, which may point to a read error. The chain uses TRBV7-9 and TRBJ1-2; D perhaps matches TRBD1 (5 bases). Per the germline V gene, CDR1 is SEHNR and CDR2 is FQNEAQ (reference sequence). The CDR3 extends over 13 amino acids. The CDR3 DNA follows: TGTTCCAGCAGCCACTCAGGGTTTGTTGGCTACACCTTC. Its translation is CSSSHSGFVGYTF.

This clone appeared a single time. This chain uses TRBV10-3 with TRBJ1-1; a possible D gene is TRBD1 (6 bases). CDR1 is ENHRY, CDR2 SYGVKD, per germline. Trimming pared 3 bases from V and 3 bases from J, leaving 8 bases between. This CDR3 has 13 amino acids. CDR3 loop: CAISESGDTEAFF. In nucleotides, the CDR3 is TGTGCCATCAGTGAATCAGGGGACACTGAAGCTTTCTTT.

This chain links TRBV6-5 with TRBJ1-5, with D uncertain. Germline loops: CDR1 MNHEY, CDR2 SVGAGI. V gave up 10 bases and J gave up 10 bases, with 17 bases separating them. The CDR3 has 12 amino acids. CDR3 DNA: TGTGCCACCAGGAGCCCGGGAAGTCCCCAGCATTTT. Its translation: CATRSPGSPQHF.

The rearrangement uses TRBV9 and TRBJ2-5, with unresolved D. The germline CDR1 and CDR2 sequences are SGDLS and YYNGEE. This CDR3 spans 13 amino acids. Trimming left V 0 bases short and J 11 bases short, with 14 bases between. CDR3 coding DNA: TGTGCCAGCAGCGTAGTCCTTTTCGGAGAGCAGTACTTC. This gives the protein CASSVVLFGEQYF.

The rearrangement joins TRBV11-2 to TRBJ1-2, with a possible D match to TRBD1 (6 bases). Trimming shortened V by 5 bases and J by 4 bases, and 11 bases separated the two germline ends. Per the germline V gene, CDR1 is SGHAT and CDR2 is FQNNGV. This CDR3 spans 13 amino acids. Written as DNA, the CDR3 is TGTGCCAGCAGCCCCGAGACAGGCTATGGCTACACCTTC. It is translated as CASSPETGYGYTF.

The table lists this clone with a count of one. This sequence joins TRBV27 and TRBJ2-7, with TRBD1 identical over 8 bases. In germline, CDR1 is MNHEY, CDR2 SMNVEV (reference sequence). V shed 5 bases and J 2 bases; nucleotides not matched to a gene: 8. The CDR3 is 15 residues long. This CDR3 is CASSVSGGGAYEQYF. CDR3 DNA sequence: TGTGCCAGCAGTGTCTCAGGGGGCGGTGCCTACGAGCAGTACTTC.

This clone was counted between two and nine times. The V and J genes are TRBV10-1 and TRBJ2-1; possibly TRBD2 for D (7 bases). The CDR3 loop spans 17 amino acids. Trimming stripped 6 bases from V and 6 bases from J, with 24 bases between. Germline loops: CDR1 WNHNN, CDR2 SYGVQD (reference sequence). DNA for the CDR3: TGCGCCAGCAGGCCAGTTGGGGGGGGGCGTAGGGGCAATGAGCAGTTCTTC. Translation gives CASRPVGGGRRGNEQFF.

The chain carries TRBV27 and TRBJ1-2, with 12 bases identical to TRBD1. Unmatched junction bases numbered 8, after V lost 5 bases and J lost 7 bases. Looked up from germline, CDR1 is MNHEY and CDR2 is SMNVEV (reference sequence). The CDR3 runs to 15 residues. CDR3 bases: TGTGCCAGCAGTATGAAGGGACAGGGGGCGTCTGGCTACACCTTC. Amino acid sequence: CASSMKGQGASGYTF.

This sequence joins TRBV4-1 and TRBJ2-4; the match to TRBD2 covers 9 bases. With 0 bases clipped from V and 5 bases from J, the junction kept 14 bases outside the gene matches. From germline, CDR1 is MGHRA and CDR2 YSYEKL. There are 19 residues in the CDR3. The CDR3 region is CASSQDQASGEPFQNIQYF. The CDR3 nucleotides read TGCGCCAGCAGCCAAGATCAGGCTAGCGGGGAGCCTTTCCAAAACATTCAGTACTTC.

V and J are TRBV21-1 and TRBJ2-7; the DNA was not compared with TRBD2, the D call given in the table. TRBV21-1 is an annotated pseudogene. This CDR3 is built from 17 residues. The CDR3 nucleotides are TGTGCCAGCAGCAAAATATTGAGGGAACCACTCACCTACGAGCAGTACTTC. It translates to CASSKILREPLTYEQYF.